These 3 T cell receptor beta chains were sequenced from one sample in a study of blood T cell repertoires in COVID-19. Profiling relied on immunoSEQ multiplex PCR, and the TCRdb table lists in-frame clones only, not all of them. This table holds more than 50,000 clones, about 74% found once. Specimen: peripheral blood. These receptors all stem from a woman older than 75 with acute or convalescent COVID-19.

The rearrangement links TRBV5-6 to TRBJ2-1; 9 bases map to TRBD1. The germline gives CDR1 SGHDT, CDR2 YYEEEE. V lost 2 bases to trimming and J lost 15 bases; unmatched junction nucleotides: 15. This CDR3 is built from 15 residues. The DNA for the CDR3 is TGTGCCAGCAGCTTATACCGGGACAGGGCCTTCACGGGGTTCTTC. This sequence encodes CASSLYRDRAFTGFF.

The V gene is TRBV28, the J gene TRBJ2-1; no clear D. CDR3 length: 13 amino acids. Germline CDR1 reads MDHEN; CDR2 reads SYDVKM. Trimming removed 3 bases from V and 3 bases from J, with 6 bases in between. The CDR3 protein is CASSFRLYNEQFF. CDR3 sequence (DNA): TGTGCCAGCAGTTTCCGACTCTACAATGAGCAGTTCTTC.

The chain is built from TRBV4-3 and TRBJ2-7; TRBD2 aligns across 11 bases. After removal of 1 base from V and 3 bases from J, the junction contained 14 bases not matched to a gene. From germline, CDR1 is LGHNA and CDR2 YSLEER. The CDR3 sequence is 19 residues long. CDR3 in DNA: TGCGCCAGCAGCCAAGCCGCAACCGGGACTAGCGGAACAGACTACGAGCAGTACTTC. Protein: CASSQAATGTSGTDYEQYF.